This T cell receptor (beta chain) was obtained from a study of response to subunit inactivated influenza vaccine. Study-wide results and limits: There was a suggestion from the authors that each seasonal influenza vaccination recruits few new T cells.

This clonotype was observed a few times. Its antigen is still unknown. TCRdb fed the RT-PCR reads into MiXCR, producing one record per CDR3 protein. The table has 500,000 or so distinct CDR3 sequences, 15% to 20% seen once; the top ten hold 2.5% to 3.5%. This CDR3 is built from 13 residues. Germline lookup yields CDR1 DFQATT and CDR2 SNEGSKA (reference sequence). Trimming took 8 bases from V and 3 from J; bases not matched to a gene: 10. The sample was CD4+ T cells sorted from PBMCs, taken roughly 24 months after vaccination. The V gene is TRBV20-1, the J gene TRBJ2-7; 7 bases are shared with TRBD2. This TCR was recovered from a man aged 45 to 75 who received an inactivated influenza vaccine. In DNA form, the CDR3 reads TGCAGTTTCACTGAGGCGGGAGTCTACGAGCAGTACTTC. Translated, it gives CSFTEAGVYEQYF.